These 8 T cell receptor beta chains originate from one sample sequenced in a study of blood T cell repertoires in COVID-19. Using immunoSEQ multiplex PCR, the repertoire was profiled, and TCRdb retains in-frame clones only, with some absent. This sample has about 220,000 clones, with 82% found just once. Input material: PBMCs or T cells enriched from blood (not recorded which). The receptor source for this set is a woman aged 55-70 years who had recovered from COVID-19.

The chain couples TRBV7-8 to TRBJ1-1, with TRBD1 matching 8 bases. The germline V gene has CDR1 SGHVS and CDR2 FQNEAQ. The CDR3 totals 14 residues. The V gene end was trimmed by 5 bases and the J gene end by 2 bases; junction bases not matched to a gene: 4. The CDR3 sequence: CASSQGQGNTEAFF. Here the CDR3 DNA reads TGTGCCAGCAGCCAAGGACAGGGAAACACTGAAGCTTTCTTT.

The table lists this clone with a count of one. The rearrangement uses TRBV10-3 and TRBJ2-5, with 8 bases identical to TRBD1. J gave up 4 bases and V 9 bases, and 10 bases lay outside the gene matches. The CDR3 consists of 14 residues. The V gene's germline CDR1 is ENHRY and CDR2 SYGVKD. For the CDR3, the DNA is TGTGCCATTTCAGCCTTGCAGGGGGCAGAGACCCAGTACTTC. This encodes CAISALQGAETQYF.

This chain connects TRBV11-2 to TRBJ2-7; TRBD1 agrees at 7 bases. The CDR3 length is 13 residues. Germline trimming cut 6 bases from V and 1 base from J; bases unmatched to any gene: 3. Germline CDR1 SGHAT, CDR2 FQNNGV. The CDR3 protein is CASRRDRSYEQYF. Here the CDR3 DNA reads TGTGCCAGCAGGAGGGACAGATCCTACGAGCAGTACTTC.

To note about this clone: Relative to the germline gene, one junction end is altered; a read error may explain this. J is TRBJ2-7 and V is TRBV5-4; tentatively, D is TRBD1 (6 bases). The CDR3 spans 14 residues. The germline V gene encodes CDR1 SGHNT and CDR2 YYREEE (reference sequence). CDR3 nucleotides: TGTGCCAGCAGCACACAACAGGGTTCCTCCGAGCAGTACTTC. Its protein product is CASSTQQGSSEQYF.

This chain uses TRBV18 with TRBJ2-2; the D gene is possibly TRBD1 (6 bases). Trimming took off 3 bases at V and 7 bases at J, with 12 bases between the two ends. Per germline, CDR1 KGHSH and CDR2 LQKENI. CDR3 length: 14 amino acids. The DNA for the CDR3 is TGTGCCAGCTCACCGTCAGGGGAGATCGGGGAGCTGTTTTTT. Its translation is CASSPSGEIGELFF.

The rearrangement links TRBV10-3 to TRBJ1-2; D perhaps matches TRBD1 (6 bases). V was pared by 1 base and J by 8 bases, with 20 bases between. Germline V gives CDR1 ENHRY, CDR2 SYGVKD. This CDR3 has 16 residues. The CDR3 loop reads CAISEWSDSPLVGYTF. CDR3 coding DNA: TGTGCCATCAGTGAGTGGTCGGACAGCCCCCTTGTAGGCTACACCTTC.

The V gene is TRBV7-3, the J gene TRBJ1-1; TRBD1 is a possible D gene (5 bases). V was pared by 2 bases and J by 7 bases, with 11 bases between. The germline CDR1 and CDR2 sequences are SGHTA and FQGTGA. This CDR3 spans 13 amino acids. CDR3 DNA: TGTGCCAGCAGCTTAGGACACCAAAATGAAGCTTTCTTT. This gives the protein CASSLGHQNEAFF.

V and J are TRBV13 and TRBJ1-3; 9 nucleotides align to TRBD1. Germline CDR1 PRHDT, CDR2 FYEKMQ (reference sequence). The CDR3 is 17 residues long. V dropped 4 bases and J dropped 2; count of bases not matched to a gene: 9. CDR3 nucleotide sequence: TGTGCCAGCAGCTCACTTGACAGGGGGTTCACTGGAAACACCATATATTTT. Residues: CASSSLDRGFTGNTIYF.